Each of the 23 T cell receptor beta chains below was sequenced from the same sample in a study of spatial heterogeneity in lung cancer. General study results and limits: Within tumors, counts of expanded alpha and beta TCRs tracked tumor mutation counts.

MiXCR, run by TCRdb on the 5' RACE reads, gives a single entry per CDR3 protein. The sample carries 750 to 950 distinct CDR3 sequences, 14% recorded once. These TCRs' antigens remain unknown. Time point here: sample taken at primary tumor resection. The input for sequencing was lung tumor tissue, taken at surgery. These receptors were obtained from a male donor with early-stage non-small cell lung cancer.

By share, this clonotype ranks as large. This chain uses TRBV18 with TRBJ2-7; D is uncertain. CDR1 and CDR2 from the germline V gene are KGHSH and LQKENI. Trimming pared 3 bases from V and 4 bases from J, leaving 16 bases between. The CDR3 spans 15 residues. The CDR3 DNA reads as TGTGCCAGCTCACCTGCGTCTGGAGCCTCTTACGAGCAGTACTTC. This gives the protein CASSPASGASYEQYF.

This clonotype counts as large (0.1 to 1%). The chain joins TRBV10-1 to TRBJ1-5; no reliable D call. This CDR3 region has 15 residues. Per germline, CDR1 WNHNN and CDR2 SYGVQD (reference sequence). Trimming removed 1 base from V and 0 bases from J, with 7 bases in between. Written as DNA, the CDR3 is TGCGCCAGCAGTGAGTGGGTACATAGCAATCAGCCCCAGCATTTT. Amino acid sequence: CASSEWVHSNQPQHF.

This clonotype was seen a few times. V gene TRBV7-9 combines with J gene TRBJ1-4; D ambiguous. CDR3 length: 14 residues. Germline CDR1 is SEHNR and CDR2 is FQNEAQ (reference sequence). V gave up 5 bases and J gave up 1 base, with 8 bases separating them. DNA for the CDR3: TGTGCCAGCAGCCCCGGAGGAACTAATGAAAAACTGTTTTTT. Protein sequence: CASSPGGTNEKLFF.

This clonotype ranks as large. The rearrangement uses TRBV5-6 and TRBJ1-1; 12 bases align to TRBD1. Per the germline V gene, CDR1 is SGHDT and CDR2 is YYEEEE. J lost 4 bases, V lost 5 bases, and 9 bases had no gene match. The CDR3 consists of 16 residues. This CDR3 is CASRDGTGGFGTEAFF. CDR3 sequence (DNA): TGTGCCAGCAGGGATGGGACAGGGGGCTTCGGCACTGAAGCTTTCTTT.

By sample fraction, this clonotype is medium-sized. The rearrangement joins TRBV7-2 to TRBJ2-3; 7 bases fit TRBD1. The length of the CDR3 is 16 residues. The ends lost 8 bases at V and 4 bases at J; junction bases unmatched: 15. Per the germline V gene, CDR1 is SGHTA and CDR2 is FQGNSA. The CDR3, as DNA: TGTGCCAGCGCACCCCTGGGATCCCAGGGGGCAGATACGCAGTATTTT. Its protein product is CASAPLGSQGADTQYF.

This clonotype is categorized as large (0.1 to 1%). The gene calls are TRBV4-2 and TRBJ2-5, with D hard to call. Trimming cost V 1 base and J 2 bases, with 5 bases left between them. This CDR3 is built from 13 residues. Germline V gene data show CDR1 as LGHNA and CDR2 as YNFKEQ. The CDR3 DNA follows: TGTGCCAGCAGCCAAGCGCGGCAAGAGACCCAGTACTTC. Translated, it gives CASSQARQETQYF.

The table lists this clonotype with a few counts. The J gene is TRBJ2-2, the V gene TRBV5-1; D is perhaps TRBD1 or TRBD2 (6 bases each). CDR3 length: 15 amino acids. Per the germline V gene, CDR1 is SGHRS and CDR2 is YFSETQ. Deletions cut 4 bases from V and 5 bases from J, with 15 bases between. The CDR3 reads CASSPGAVGTGELFF. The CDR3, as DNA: TGCGCCAGCAGCCCGGGGGCTGTAGGGACCGGGGAGCTGTTTTTT.

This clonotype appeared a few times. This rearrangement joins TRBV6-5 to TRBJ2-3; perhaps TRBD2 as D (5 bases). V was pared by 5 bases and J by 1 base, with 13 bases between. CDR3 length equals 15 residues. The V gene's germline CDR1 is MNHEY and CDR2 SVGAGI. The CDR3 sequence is CASSLRGEGTDTQYF. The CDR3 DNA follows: TGTGCCAGCAGTCTACGGGGAGAGGGCACAGATACGCAGTATTTT.

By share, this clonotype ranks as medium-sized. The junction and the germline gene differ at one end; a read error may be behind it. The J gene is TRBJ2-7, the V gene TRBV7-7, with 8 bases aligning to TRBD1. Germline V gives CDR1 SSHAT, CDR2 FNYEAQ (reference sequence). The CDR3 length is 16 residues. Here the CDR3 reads CASSRRTGPRRWEQYF. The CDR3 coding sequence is TGTGCTAGCAGCCGTAGGACAGGGCCACGCCGTTGGGAGCAGTACTTC.

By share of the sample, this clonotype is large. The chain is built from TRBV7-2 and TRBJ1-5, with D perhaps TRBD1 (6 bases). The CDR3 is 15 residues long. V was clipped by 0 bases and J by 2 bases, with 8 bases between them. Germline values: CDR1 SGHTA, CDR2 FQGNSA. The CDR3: CASSLAGGGNQPQHF. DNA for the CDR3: TGTGCCAGCAGCTTAGCAGGGGGAGGCAATCAGCCCCAGCATTTT. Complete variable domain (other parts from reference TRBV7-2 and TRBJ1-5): GAGVSQSPSNKVTEKGKDVELRCDPISGHTALYWYRQSLGQGLEFLIYFQGNSAPDKSGLPSDRFSAERTGGSVSTLTIQRTQQEDSAVYLCASSLAGGGNQPQHFGDGTRLSIL.

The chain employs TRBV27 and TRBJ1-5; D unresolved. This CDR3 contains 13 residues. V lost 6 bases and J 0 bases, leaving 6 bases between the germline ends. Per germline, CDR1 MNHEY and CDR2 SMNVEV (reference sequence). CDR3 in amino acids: CASSPLSNQPQHF. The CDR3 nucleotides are TGTGCCAGCAGCCCTCTTAGCAATCAGCCCCAGCATTTT.

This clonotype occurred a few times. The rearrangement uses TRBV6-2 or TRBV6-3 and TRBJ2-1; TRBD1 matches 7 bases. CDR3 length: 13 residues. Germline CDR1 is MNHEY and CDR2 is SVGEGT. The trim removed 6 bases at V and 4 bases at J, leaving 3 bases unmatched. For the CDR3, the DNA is TGTGCCAGCAGAACAGGGGCTTACAATGAGCAGTTCTTC. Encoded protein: CASRTGAYNEQFF.

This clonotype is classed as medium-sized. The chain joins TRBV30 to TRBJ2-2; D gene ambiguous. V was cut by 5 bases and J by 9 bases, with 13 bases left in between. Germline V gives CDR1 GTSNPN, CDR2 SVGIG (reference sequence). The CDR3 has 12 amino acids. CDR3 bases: TGTGCCTGGGCCTTTGGGAACTGGGAGCTGTTTTTT. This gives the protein CAWAFGNWELFF. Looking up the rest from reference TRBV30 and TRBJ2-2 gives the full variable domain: SQTIHQWPATLVQPVGSPLSLECTVEGTSNPNLYWYRQAAGRGLQLLFYSVGIGQISSEVPQNLSASRPQDRQFILSSKKLLLSDSGFYLCAWAFGNWELFFGEGSRLTVL.

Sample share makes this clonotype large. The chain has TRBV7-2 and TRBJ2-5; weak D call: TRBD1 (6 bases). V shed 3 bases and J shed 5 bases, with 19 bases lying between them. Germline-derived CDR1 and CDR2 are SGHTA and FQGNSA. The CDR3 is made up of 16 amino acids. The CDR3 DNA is TGTGCCAGCAGCTTGCCCCACCTTCAGGGGCTGGAGACCCAGTACTTC. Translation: CASSLPHLQGLETQYF.

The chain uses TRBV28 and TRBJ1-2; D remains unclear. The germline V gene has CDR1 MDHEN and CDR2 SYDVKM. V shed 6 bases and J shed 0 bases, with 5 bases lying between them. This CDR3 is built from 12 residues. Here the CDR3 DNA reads TGTGCCAGCAGCGGCCCTAACTATGGCTACACCTTC. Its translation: CASSGPNYGYTF.

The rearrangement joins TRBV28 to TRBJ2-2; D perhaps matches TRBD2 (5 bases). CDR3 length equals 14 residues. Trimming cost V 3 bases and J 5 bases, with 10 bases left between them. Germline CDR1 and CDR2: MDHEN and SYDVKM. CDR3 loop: CASSFPTGTGELFF. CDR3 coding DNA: TGTGCCAGCAGTTTTCCGACGGGGACCGGGGAGCTGTTTTTT.

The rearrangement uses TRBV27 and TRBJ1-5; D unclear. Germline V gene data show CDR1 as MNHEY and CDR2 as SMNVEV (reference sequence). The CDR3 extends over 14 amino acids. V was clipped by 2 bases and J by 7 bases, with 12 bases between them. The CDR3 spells CASSLIGIGQPQHF. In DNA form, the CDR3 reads TGTGCCAGCAGTTTAATTGGGATTGGGCAGCCCCAGCATTTT.

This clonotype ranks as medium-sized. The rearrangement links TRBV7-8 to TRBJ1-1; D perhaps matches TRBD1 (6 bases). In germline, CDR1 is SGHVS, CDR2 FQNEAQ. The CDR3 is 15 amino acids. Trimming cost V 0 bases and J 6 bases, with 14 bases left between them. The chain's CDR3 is CASSLAWRSGAEAFF. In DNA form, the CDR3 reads TGTGCCAGCAGCTTAGCGTGGCGGTCAGGGGCTGAAGCTTTCTTT.

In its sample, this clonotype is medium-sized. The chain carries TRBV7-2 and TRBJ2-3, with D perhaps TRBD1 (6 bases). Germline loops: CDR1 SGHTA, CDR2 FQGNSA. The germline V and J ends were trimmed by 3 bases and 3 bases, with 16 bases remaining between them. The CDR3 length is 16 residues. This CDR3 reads CASSLSPRGNTDTQYF. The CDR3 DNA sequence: TGTGCCAGCAGCTTGTCCCCCAGGGGAAATACAGATACGCAGTATTTT.

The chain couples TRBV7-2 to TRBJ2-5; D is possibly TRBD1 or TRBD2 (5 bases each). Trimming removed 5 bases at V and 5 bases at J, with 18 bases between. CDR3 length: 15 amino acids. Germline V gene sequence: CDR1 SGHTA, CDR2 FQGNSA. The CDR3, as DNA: TGTGCCAGCAGCCCCCCAGGGATGGGGGTTGAGACCCAGTACTTC. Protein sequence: CASSPPGMGVETQYF.

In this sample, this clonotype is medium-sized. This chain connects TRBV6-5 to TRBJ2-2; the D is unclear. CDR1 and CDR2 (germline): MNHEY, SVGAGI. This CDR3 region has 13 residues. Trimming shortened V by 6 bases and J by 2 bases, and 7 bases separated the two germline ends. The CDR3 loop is CASSWSNTGELFF. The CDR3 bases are TGTGCCAGCAGCTGGTCTAACACCGGGGAGCTGTTTTTT.

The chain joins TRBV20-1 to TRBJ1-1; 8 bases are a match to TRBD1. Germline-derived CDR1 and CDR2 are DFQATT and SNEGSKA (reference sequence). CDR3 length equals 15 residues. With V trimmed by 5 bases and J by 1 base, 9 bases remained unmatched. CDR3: CSASSPGQANTEAFF. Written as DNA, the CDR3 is TGCAGTGCTTCCAGTCCGGGACAGGCGAACACTGAAGCTTTCTTT.

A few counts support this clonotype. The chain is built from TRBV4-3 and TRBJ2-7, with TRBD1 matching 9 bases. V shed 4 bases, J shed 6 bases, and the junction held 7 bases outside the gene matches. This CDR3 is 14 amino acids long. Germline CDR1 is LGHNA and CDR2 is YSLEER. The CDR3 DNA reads TGCGCCAGCAGCCCCGGGGGACAGGGTCGCGAGCAGTACTTC. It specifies CASSPGGQGREQYF.